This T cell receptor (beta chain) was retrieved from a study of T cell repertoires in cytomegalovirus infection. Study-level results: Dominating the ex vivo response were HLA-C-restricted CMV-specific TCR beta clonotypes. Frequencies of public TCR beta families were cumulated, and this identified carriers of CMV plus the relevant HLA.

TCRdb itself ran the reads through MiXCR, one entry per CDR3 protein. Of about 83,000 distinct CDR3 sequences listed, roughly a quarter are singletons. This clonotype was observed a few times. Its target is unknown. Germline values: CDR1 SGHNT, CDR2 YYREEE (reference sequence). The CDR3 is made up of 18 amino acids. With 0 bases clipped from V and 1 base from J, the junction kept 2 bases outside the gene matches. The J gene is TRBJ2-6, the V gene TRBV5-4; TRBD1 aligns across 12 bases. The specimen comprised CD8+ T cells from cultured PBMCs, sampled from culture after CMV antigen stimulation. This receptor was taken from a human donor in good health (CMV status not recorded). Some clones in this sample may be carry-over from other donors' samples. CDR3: CASSLEGQGASGANVLTF. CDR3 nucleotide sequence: TGTGCCAGCAGCTTGGAGGGACAGGGGGCTTCTGGGGCCAACGTCCTGACTTTC.